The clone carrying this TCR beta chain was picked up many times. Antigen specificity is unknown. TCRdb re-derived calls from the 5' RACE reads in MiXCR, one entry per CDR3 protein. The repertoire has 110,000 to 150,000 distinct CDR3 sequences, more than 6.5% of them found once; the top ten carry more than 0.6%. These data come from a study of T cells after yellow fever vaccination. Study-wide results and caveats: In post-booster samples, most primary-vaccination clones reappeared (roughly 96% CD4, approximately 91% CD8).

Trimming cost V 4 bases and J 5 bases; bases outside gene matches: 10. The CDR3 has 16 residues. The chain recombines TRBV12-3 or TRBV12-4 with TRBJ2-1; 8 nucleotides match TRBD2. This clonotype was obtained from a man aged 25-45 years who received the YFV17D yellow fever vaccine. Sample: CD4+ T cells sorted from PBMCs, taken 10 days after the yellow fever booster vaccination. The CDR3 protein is CASSYPGTRSHNEQFF. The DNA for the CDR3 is TGTGCCAGCAGTTACCCCGGGACTAGATCTCACAATGAGCAGTTCTTC.